The 24 T cell receptor beta chains below come from one sample, sequenced in a study of glioma-infiltrating T cells after dendritic cell vaccination. Time point of the sample: after dendritic cell vaccination, including at tumor progression/relapse. Generated by immunoSEQ multiplex PCR, the TCRdb table keeps only in-frame clones and is missing some. The data show approximately 92,000 clones, over 80% seen once. The sample here was blood, taken after dendritic cell vaccination. These receptors originate from a human donor with glioblastoma.

J is TRBJ1-2 and V is TRBV18; maybe TRBD1 (5 bases). With 4 bases removed from V and 4 bases from J, the gap between germline ends came to 19 bases. Per germline, CDR1 KGHSH and CDR2 LQKENI. The CDR3 runs 16 residues. CDR3 DNA sequence: TGTGCCAGCTCACTACAAGGGGCAGGAAACAGCTATGGCTACACCTTC. Its translation is CASSLQGAGNSYGYTF.

The gene calls are TRBV7-9 and TRBJ1-3; tentatively, D is TRBD1 (6 bases). The CDR3 length is 15 residues. Germline V CDR1 and CDR2: SEHNR, FQNEAQ (reference sequence). Trimming took 0 bases from V and 5 from J, leaving 11 bases between them. This CDR3 reads CASSLAQGLRNTIYF. The CDR3 DNA reads as TGTGCCAGCAGCTTAGCGCAGGGGTTGAGAAACACCATATATTTT.

The rearrangement links TRBV2 to TRBJ2-1, with 10 bases that match TRBD2. Germline V gene sequence: CDR1 SNHLY, CDR2 FYNNEI. CDR3 length: 17 residues. The trim removed 6 bases at V and 7 bases at J, leaving 15 bases unmatched. The DNA for the CDR3 is TGTGCCAGCAGCCCCGGACTAGCGGTCTACTTCTGGAATGAGCAGTTCTTC. Protein: CASSPGLAVYFWNEQFF.

This chain joins TRBV6-5 and TRBJ1-2; D might be TRBD1 (5 bases). CDR3 length: 15 residues. Looked up from germline, CDR1 is MNHEY and CDR2 is SVGAGI. V was cut by 5 bases and J by 4 bases, with 17 bases left in between. The CDR3 region is CASSHPPGGGYGYTF. The CDR3 DNA sequence: TGTGCCAGCAGTCATCCTCCGGGGGGAGGCTATGGCTACACCTTC.

This clone has a single count. CDR3 coding DNA: TGTGCCAGCAGCGTAGCTCAGGGGAACACTGAAGCTTTCTTT. Translation: CASSVAQGNTEAFF. The V call is TRBV9, the J call TRBJ1-1; TRBD1 is a possible D gene (5 bases). Trimming left V 0 bases short and J 1 base short, with 7 bases between. The CDR3 runs 14 residues. Germline V gives CDR1 SGDLS, CDR2 YYNGEE.

This clone was counted between two and nine times. The rearrangement links TRBV10-3 to TRBJ1-2, with 9 bases lining up with TRBD1. Per the germline V gene, CDR1 is ENHRY and CDR2 is SYGVKD. Losses at the gene ends were 10 bases for V and 4 bases for J; bases not matched to a gene: 13. The CDR3 consists of 15 residues. CDR3 DNA sequence: TGTGCCACCAAAGGGGACAGGGAGGTTATCTATGGCTACACCTTC. Protein product: CATKGDREVIYGYTF.

This rearrangement joins TRBV11-2 to TRBJ2-1, with 13 bases identical to TRBD2. Germline V lookup: CDR1 SGHAT, CDR2 FQNNGV. CDR3 length: 15 residues. After removal of 0 bases from V and 10 bases from J, the junction contained 3 bases not matched to a gene. CDR3 bases: TGTGCCAGCAGCTTAGAACTAGCGGGAGGGCAGGAGCAGTTCTTC. As protein: CASSLELAGGQEQFF.

The chain recombines TRBV5-1 with TRBJ1-1; D remains unclear. This CDR3 is built from 14 residues. Germline assignment: CDR1 SGHRS and CDR2 YFSETQ. V lost 0 bases and J 0 bases, leaving 6 bases between the germline ends. Here the CDR3 DNA reads TGCGCCAGCAGCTTGGCCCCTGTGAACACTGAAGCTTTCTTT. It codes for CASSLAPVNTEAFF.

The J gene is TRBJ2-7, the V gene TRBV6-5; D not resolved. Deletions cut 0 bases from V and 7 bases from J, with 10 bases between. CDR1 and CDR2 from the germline V gene are MNHEY and SVGAGI. The CDR3 extends over 13 amino acids. The CDR3 spells CASSYSLGREQYF. The CDR3, as DNA: TGTGCCAGCAGTTACTCCCTAGGTCGGGAGCAGTACTTC.

The count of this clone is one. The chain recombines TRBV11-1 with TRBJ2-7; 8 bases are shared with TRBD1. Germline V gene data show CDR1 as SGHAT and CDR2 as FQDESV (reference sequence). The CDR3 loop spans 13 amino acids. The J segment lost 3 bases and the V segment lost 5 bases, leaving 3 bases of the junction unmatched. The CDR3 DNA sequence: TGTGCCAGCAGCCGGACAGGGAGCTACGAGCAGTACTTC. It translates to CASSRTGSYEQYF.

The chain links TRBV28 to TRBJ2-2, with 10 bases that match TRBD2. J was trimmed by 5 bases and V by 3 bases; bases with no gene match: 3. Germline loops: CDR1 MDHEN, CDR2 SYDVKM. The CDR3 loop spans 15 amino acids. Here the CDR3 reads CASSFSSGRTGELFF. The DNA for the CDR3 is TGTGCCAGCAGTTTTTCTAGCGGGAGAACCGGGGAGCTGTTTTTT.

DNA of the CDR3: TGTGCCAGCAGGATAAATCAAGGACAGGTATACAATGAGCAGTTCTTC. As protein: CASRINQGQVYNEQFF. The gene calls are TRBV2 and TRBJ2-1; TRBD1 aligns across 7 bases. Germline-derived CDR1 and CDR2 are SNHLY and FYNNEI. The CDR3 sequence is 16 residues long. Trimming cost V 6 bases and J 4 bases; bases outside gene matches: 12.

This CDR3 is CASTLIQGKEQFF. In DNA, the CDR3 is TGTGCCAGCACCCTCATACAGGGGAAGGAGCAGTTCTTC. V is TRBV7-9 and J is TRBJ2-1, with TRBD1 matching over 7 bases. Germline assignment: CDR1 SEHNR and CDR2 FQNEAQ (reference sequence). Losses at the gene ends were 7 bases for V and 10 bases for J; bases not matched to a gene: 10. The CDR3 contains 13 residues. Full variable domain (remainder filled in from reference TRBV7-9 and TRBJ2-1): DTGVSQNPRHKITKRGQNVTFRCDPISEHNRLYWYRQTLGQGPEFLTYFQNEAQLEKSRLLSDRFSAERPKGSFSTLEIQRTEQGDSAMYLCASTLIQGKEQFFGPGTRLTVL.

The V call is TRBV9, the J call TRBJ1-1; D gene ambiguous. Germline assignment: CDR1 SGDLS and CDR2 YYNGEE. Trimming removed 4 bases from V and 2 bases from J, with 6 bases in between. The CDR3 length is 12 residues. The CDR3 reads CASSPINTEAFF. The CDR3 nucleotides read TGTGCCAGCAGCCCAATTAACACTGAAGCTTTCTTT. Variable domain in full (rest from reference TRBV9 and TRBJ1-1): DSGVTQTPKHLITATGQRVTLRCSPRSGDLSVYWYQQSLDQGLQFLIQYYNGEERAKGNILERFSAQQFPDLHSELNLSSLELGDSALYFCASSPINTEAFFGQGTRLTVV.

This chain links TRBV15 with TRBJ1-5; D is perhaps TRBD1 (6 bases). The CDR3 is 17 amino acids. Germline loops: CDR1 LNHNV, CDR2 YYDKDF (reference sequence). V was clipped by 1 base and J by 7 bases, with 20 bases between them. This CDR3 reads CATSRVPGWGRGQPQHF. CDR3 DNA: TGTGCCACCAGCAGAGTCCCCGGGTGGGGGCGCGGACAGCCCCAGCATTTT. Full variable domain (missing parts from reference TRBV15 and TRBJ1-5): DAMVIQNPRYQVTQFGKPVTLSCSQTLNHNVMYWYQQKSSQAPKLLFHYYDKDFNNEADTPDNFQSRRPNTSFCFLDIRSPGLGDTAMYLCATSRVPGWGRGQPQHFGDGTRLSIL.

The chain joins TRBV6-6 to TRBJ1-3; 9 bases fit TRBD1. Germline-derived CDR1 and CDR2 are MNHNY and SVGAGI (reference sequence). V shed 3 bases, J shed 4 bases, and the junction held 7 bases outside the gene matches. The CDR3 has 16 amino acids. CDR3 sequence: CASSYFGQGQGNTIYF. CDR3 nucleotides: TGTGCCAGCAGTTATTTCGGACAGGGGCAAGGAAACACCATATATTTT.

CDR3 nucleotides: TGCGCCAGCAGCCAAGATCTCGGACAGGGAGTAGTACGGCAGCCCCAGCATTTT. Translation gives CASSQDLGQGVVRQPQHF. J is TRBJ1-5 and V is TRBV4-1; 8 nucleotides line up with TRBD1. With V trimmed by 0 bases and J by 7 bases, 14 bases remained unmatched. The CDR3 is 18 amino acids. Germline CDR1 is MGHRA and CDR2 is YSYEKL.

V usage is TRBV5-6 and J usage is TRBJ1-5, with D unresolved. Trimming pared 0 bases from V and 1 base from J, leaving 11 bases between. Germline CDR1 reads SGHDT; CDR2 reads YYEEEE. CDR3 size: 16 residues. This CDR3 is CASSLGWRASNQPQHF. The CDR3 DNA follows: TGTGCCAGCAGCTTGGGGTGGAGAGCAAGCAATCAGCCCCAGCATTTT.

The rearrangement joins TRBV14 to TRBJ2-1, with 7 nucleotides matching TRBD2. The ends lost 6 bases at V and 2 bases at J; junction bases unmatched: 7. This CDR3 contains 15 residues. CDR1 and CDR2 (germline): SGHDN, FVKESK. CDR3 residues: CASSERAGTYNEQFF. CDR3 bases: TGTGCCAGCAGTGAGCGAGCGGGAACCTACAATGAGCAGTTCTTC.

The chain is built from TRBV29-1 and TRBJ2-5; no clear D gene. Trimming cost V 3 bases and J 12 bases, with 20 bases left between them. Germline CDR1 and CDR2: SQVTM and ANQGSEA. This CDR3 region has 13 residues. The CDR3 spells CSVEDLGYFIEYF. CDR3 sequence (DNA): TGCAGCGTTGAGGATCTAGGTTATTTTATTGAGTACTTC. The variable domain in full, with the rest retrieved from reference TRBV29-1 and TRBJ2-5, is SAVISQKPSRDICQRGTSLTIQCQVDSQVTMMFWYRQQPGQSLTLIATANQGSEATYESGFVIDKFPISRPNLTFSTLTVSNMSPEDSSIYLCSVEDLGYFIEYFGPGTRLLVL.

This chain uses TRBV7-3 with TRBJ2-1; 9 bases match TRBD2. Germline-derived CDR1 and CDR2 are SGHTA and FQGTGA. V shed 5 bases, J shed 8 bases, and the junction held 16 bases outside the gene matches. The CDR3 has 17 residues. The DNA of the CDR3 is TGTGCCAGCAGCCTCGCGCAGGGGGTAGCGGGAGTCGATGAGCAGTTCTTC. Encoded protein: CASSLAQGVAGVDEQFF.

The chain employs TRBV28 and TRBJ2-5; 10 bases fit TRBD1. The CDR3 sequence is 16 residues long. Germline V gives CDR1 MDHEN, CDR2 SYDVKM. V gave up 5 bases and J gave up 4 bases; unmatched junction bases: 10. CDR3 nucleotides: TGTGCCAGCAGTACCCAATGGACAGGGGGAGGAGAGACCCAGTACTTC. It specifies CASSTQWTGGGETQYF.

This chain links TRBV10-3 with TRBJ2-3; TRBD2 matches 13 bases. This CDR3 has 17 amino acids. Per germline, CDR1 ENHRY and CDR2 SYGVKD. Germline trimming cut 6 bases from V and 4 bases from J; bases unmatched to any gene: 10. For the CDR3, the DNA is TGTGCCATCAGACCGGGACTAGCGGGATCCGCGCCAGATACGCAGTATTTT. It encodes CAIRPGLAGSAPDTQYF.

The chain uses TRBV7-3 and TRBJ1-2, with D possibly being TRBD1 (6 bases). V lost 3 bases, J lost 8 bases, and 13 bases lay in between. This CDR3 contains 13 residues. Germline CDR1 SGHTA, CDR2 FQGTGA. Written as DNA, the CDR3 is TGTGCCAGCAGCTTCGCCAGCGGGGGCGGCTACACCTTC. Translating gives CASSFASGGGYTF. The variable domain in full, completed from reference TRBV7-3 and TRBJ1-2, reads GAGVSQTPSNKVTEKGKYVELRCDPISGHTALYWYRQSLGQGPEFLIYFQGTGAADDSGLPNDRFFAVRPEGSVSTLKIQRTERGDSAVYLCASSFASGGGYTFGSGTRLTVV.